Each of the 4 T cell receptor beta chains below was sequenced from the same sample in a study of blood T cell repertoires in COVID-19. The repertoire was sequenced with immunoSEQ multiplex PCR; TCRdb's copy has only in-frame clones and lacks some. This repertoire shows about 110,000 clones, roughly 80% found once; its top ten account for approximately 15%. Material for sequencing was peripheral blood. Source of these receptors: a woman aged 60-70 years with acute or convalescent COVID-19.

The sample holds one count of this clone. This chain uses TRBV6-5 with TRBJ1-2; 12 positions agree with TRBD1. Germline values: CDR1 MNHEY, CDR2 SVGAGI. Unmatched junction bases numbered 6, after V lost 2 bases and J lost 8 bases. This CDR3 has 15 amino acids. Here the CDR3 DNA reads TGTGCCAGCAGTTACGGGGGACAGGGGGCAGGAGGCTACACCTTC. Its protein is CASSYGGQGAGGYTF.

The chain links TRBV11-1 to TRBJ1-2; no reliable D call. The V end was cut by 6 bases, the J end by 8 bases, with 19 bases between. Per germline, CDR1 SGHAT and CDR2 FQDESV (reference sequence). CDR3 length equals 14 residues. CDR3 residues: CASRRGRETDGYTF. As DNA, the CDR3 is TGTGCCAGCAGGAGAGGGCGGGAGACGGACGGCTACACCTTC.

The rearrangement links TRBV6-1 to TRBJ1-2; perhaps TRBD1 as D (5 bases). Germline CDR1 is MNHNS and CDR2 is SASEGT. This CDR3 contains 16 residues. The V end lost 4 bases, the J end lost 1 base, and 16 bases lay between the germline ends. The CDR3 is CASSVAAGMINYGYTF. The CDR3 DNA reads TGTGCCAGCAGTGTCGCGGCAGGGATGATTAACTATGGCTACACCTTC.

The rearrangement uses TRBV5-1 and TRBJ2-1; D is unresolved. Trimming pared 3 bases from V and 8 bases from J, leaving 12 bases between. The CDR3 is 13 residues long. Germline loops: CDR1 SGHRS, CDR2 YFSETQ. The CDR3 protein is CASSSALVDEQFF. CDR3 nucleotides: TGCGCCAGCAGCTCCGCGCTCGTCGATGAGCAGTTCTTC.